This record concerns one T cell receptor beta chain sequence. The record originates from a study of blood T cell repertoires in COVID-19. On the study more broadly: From T cells, B-cell-depleted T cells, or PBMCs came the material, which was cDNA or gDNA.

Original processing notes: It was from reference gene primer amplification that nucleated cell counts were estimated. Sequenced by immunoSEQ multiplex PCR; TCRdb stores in-frame clones only, minus some. Clone size and the V and J calls come from that table; the DNA yielded D and trimming. Here the sample spans 250,000 to 350,000 clones, around 90% being singletons. During active infection, Seattle patients enrolled and were then monitored through disease. V dropped 8 bases and J dropped 6; count of bases not matched to a gene: 4. CDR3 length equals 12 residues. Per germline, CDR1 MNHNY and CDR2 SVGAGI (reference sequence).

The sequenced sample consisted of peripheral blood. The V and J genes are TRBV6-6 and TRBJ2-7; 10 bases agree with TRBD2. The origin of this receptor is a woman in her forties or fifties with COVID-19, enrolled during active disease. The CDR3 region is CASGGTSVEQYF. Written as DNA, the CDR3 is TGTGCCAGCGGAGGGACTAGCGTCGAGCAGTACTTC.